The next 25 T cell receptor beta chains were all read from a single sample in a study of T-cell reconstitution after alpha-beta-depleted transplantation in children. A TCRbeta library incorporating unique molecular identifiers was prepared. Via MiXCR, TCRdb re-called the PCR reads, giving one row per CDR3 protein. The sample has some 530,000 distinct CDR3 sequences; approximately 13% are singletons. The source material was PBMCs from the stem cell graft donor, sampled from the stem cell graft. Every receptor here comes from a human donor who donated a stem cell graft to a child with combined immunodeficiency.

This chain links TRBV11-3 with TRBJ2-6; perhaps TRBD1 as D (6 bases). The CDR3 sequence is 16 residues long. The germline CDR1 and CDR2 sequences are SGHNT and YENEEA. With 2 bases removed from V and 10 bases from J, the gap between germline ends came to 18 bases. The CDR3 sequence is CASSLFQGPPTNVLTF. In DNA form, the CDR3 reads TGTGCCAGCAGCTTATTCCAGGGGCCCCCGACGAACGTCCTGACTTTC.

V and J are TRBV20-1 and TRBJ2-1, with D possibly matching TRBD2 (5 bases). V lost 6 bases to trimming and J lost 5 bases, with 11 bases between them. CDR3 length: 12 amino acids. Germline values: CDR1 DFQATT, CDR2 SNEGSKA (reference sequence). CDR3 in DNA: TGCAGTGCCCCGCCCGGGAACAATGAGCAGTTCTTC. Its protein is CSAPPGNNEQFF.

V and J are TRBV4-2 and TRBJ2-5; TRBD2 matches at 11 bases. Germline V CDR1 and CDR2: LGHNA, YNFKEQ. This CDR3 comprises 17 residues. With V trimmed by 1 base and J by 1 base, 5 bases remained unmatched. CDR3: CASSQGGSGRAQETQYF. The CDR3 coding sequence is TGTGCCAGCAGCCAAGGTGGTAGCGGGAGGGCCCAAGAGACCCAGTACTTC.

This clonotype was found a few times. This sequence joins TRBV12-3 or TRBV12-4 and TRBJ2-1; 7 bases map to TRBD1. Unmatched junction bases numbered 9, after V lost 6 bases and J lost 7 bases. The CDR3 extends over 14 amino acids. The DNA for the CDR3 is TGTGCCAGCAGAGGCGTAGACAGGGATAATGAGCAGTTCTTC. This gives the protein CASRGVDRDNEQFF.

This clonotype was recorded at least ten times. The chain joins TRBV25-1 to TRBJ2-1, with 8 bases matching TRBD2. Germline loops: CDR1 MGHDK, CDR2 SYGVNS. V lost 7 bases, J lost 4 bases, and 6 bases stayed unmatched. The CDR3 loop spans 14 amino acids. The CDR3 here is CASIGAGAYNEQFF. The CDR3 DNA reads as TGTGCCAGCATTGGAGCGGGGGCTTACAATGAGCAGTTCTTC.

DNA of the CDR3: TGTGCCAGCAGTTTTGGCCCCCGGACCCTCCACTTT. As protein: CASSFGPRTLHF. The rearrangement joins TRBV12-3 or TRBV12-4 to TRBJ1-6; D is ambiguous. The V end lost 3 bases, the J end lost 14 bases, and 11 bases lay between the germline ends. This CDR3 has 12 amino acids.

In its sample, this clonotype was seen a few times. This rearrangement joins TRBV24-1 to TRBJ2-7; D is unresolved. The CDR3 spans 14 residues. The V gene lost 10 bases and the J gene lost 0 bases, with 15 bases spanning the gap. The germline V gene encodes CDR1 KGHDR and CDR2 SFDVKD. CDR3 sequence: CATTPDGSSYEQYF. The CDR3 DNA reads TGTGCCACTACCCCCGACGGGTCCTCCTACGAGCAGTACTTC.

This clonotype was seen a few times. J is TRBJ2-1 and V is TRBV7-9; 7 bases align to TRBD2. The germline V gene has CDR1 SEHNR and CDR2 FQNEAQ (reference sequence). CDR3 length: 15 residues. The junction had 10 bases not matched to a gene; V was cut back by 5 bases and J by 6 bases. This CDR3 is CASSPRTRVGNEQFF. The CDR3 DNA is TGTGCCAGCAGCCCCAGGACTAGGGTGGGCAATGAGCAGTTCTTC.

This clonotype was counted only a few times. The CDR3 region is CSVEASDRAVRYGYTF. In DNA form, the CDR3 reads TGCAGCGTTGAAGCGTCCGACAGGGCCGTTAGGTATGGCTACACCTTC. The chain carries TRBV29-1 and TRBJ1-2, with 7 bases matching TRBD1. This CDR3 spans 16 amino acids. V gave up 1 base and J gave up 5 bases; unmatched junction bases: 13. Germline V gene data show CDR1 as SQVTM and CDR2 as ANQGSEA.

CDR3 DNA: TGCAGCGTTGAAGATACGAACTACAATGAGCAGTTCTTC. It yields the protein CSVEDTNYNEQFF. The V gene is TRBV29-1, the J gene TRBJ2-1; D gene ambiguous. Germline V gene data show CDR1 as SQVTM and CDR2 as ANQGSEA. Trimming pared 0 bases from V and 3 bases from J, leaving 6 bases between. The length of the CDR3 is 13 residues.

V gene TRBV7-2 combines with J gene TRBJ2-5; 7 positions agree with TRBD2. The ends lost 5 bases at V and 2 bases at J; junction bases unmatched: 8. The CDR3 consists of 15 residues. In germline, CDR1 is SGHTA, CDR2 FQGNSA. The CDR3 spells CASSRLMRGQETQYF. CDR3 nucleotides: TGTGCCAGCAGCCGCCTGATGCGGGGGCAAGAGACCCAGTACTTC.

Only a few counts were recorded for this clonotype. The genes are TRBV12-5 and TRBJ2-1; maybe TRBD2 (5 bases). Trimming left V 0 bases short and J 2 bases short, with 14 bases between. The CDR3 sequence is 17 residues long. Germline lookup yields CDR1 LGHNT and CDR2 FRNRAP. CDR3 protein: CASGLVGSGATYNEQFF. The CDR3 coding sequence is TGTGCTAGTGGTTTGGTAGGGAGCGGTGCGACCTACAATGAGCAGTTCTTC.

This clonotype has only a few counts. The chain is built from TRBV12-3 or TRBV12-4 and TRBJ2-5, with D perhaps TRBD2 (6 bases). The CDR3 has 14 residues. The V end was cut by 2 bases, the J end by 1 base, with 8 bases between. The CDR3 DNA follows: TGTGCCAGCAGTTTACACGGGGGCCAAGAGACCCAGTACTTC. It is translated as CASSLHGGQETQYF.

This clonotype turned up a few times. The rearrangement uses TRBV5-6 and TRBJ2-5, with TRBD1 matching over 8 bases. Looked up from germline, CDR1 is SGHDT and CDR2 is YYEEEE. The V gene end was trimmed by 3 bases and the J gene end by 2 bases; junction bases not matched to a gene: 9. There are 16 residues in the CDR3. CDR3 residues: CASSSNRGALQETQYF. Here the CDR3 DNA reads TGTGCCAGCAGCTCAAACAGGGGGGCTCTTCAAGAGACCCAGTACTTC.

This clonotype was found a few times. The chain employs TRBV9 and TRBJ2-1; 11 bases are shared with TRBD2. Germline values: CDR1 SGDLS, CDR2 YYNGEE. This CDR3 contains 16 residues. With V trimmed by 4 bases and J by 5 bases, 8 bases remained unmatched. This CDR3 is CASSLLAGELNNEQFF. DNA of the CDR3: TGTGCCAGCAGCTTACTAGCGGGAGAGCTCAACAATGAGCAGTTCTTC.

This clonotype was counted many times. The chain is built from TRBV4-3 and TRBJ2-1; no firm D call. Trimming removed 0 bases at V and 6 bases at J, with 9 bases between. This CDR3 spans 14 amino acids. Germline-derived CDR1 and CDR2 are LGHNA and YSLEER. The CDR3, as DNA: TGCGCCAGCAGCCAAGATCCCCCTCTCAATGAGCAGTTCTTC. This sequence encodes CASSQDPPLNEQFF.

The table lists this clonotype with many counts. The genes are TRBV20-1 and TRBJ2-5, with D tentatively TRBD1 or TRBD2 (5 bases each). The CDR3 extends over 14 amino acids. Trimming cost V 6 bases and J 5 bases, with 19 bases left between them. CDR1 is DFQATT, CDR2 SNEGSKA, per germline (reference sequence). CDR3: CSARDLSKGETQYF. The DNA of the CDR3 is TGCAGTGCAAGGGACCTCTCGAAAGGGGAGACCCAGTACTTC.

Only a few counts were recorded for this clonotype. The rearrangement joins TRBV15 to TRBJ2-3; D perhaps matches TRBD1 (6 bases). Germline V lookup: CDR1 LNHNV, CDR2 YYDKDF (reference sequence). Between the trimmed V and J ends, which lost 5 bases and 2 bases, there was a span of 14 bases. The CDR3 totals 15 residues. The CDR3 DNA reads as TGTGCCACCAGCTCCTCACAGGGATACACAGATACGCAGTATTTT. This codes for CATSSSQGYTDTQYF.

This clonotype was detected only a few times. The CDR3 protein is CASSFRGPYNEQFF. CDR3 in DNA: TGTGCCAGCAGCTTTAGGGGACCCTACAATGAGCAGTTCTTC. This chain links TRBV7-9 with TRBJ2-1; D may match TRBD1 or TRBD2 (5 bases each). V lost 3 bases to trimming and J lost 2 bases, with 8 bases between them. The germline V gene has CDR1 SEHNR and CDR2 FQNEAQ (reference sequence). The CDR3 is 14 amino acids.

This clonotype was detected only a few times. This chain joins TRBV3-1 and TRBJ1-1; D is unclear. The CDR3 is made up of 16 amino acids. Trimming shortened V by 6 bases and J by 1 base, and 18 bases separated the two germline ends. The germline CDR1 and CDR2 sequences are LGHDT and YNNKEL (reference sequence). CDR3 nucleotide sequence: TGTGCCAGCAGACACACATGGGAGACTCCGAACACTGAAGCTTTCTTT. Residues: CASRHTWETPNTEAFF.

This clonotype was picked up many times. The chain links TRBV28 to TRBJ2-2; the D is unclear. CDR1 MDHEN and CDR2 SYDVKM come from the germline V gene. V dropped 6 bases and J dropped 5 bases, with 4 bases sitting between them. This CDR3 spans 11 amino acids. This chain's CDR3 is CASSPTGELFF. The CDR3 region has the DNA TGTGCCAGCAGCCCGACCGGGGAGCTGTTTTTT.

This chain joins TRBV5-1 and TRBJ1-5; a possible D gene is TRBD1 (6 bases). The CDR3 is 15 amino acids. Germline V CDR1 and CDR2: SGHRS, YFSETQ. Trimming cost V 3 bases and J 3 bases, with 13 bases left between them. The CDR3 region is CASSSRDRHNQPQHF. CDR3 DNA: TGCGCCAGCAGCTCCAGAGACAGGCACAATCAGCCCCAGCATTTT.

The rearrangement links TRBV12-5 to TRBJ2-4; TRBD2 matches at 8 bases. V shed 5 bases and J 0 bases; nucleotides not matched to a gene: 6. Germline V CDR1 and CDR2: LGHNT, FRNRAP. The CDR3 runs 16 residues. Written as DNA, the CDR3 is TGTGCTAGTGGTAGCGGGGGTAACTTAGCCAAAAACATTCAGTACTTC. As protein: CASGSGGNLAKNIQYF.

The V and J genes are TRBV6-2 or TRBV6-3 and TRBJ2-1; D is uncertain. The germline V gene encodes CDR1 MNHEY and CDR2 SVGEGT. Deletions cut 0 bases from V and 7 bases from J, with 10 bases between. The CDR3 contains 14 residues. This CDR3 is CASSYSRRLNEQFF. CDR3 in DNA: TGTGCCAGCAGTTACTCCAGGCGGTTAAATGAGCAGTTCTTC.

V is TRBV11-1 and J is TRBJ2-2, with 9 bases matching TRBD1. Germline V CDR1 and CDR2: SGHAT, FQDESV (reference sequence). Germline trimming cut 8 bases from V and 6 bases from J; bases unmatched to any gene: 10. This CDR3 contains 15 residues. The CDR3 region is CASLRDREVSGELFF. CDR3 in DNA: TGTGCCAGCTTAAGGGACAGGGAGGTATCCGGGGAGCTGTTTTTT.